This TCR beta chain was identified during a study of T cells in Graves' hyperthyroidism and ophthalmopathy. Researchers barred patients who had uncontrolled infection, other autoimmune disease, pregnancy or lactation. The investigators amplified TCR beta CDR3 regions from RNA transcripts. The HTBI primer set served for first-round RT-PCR of the TCR CDR3. TCRdb ran MiXCR on the multiplex PCR reads and lists one entry per CDR3 protein. The sample holds 500,000 to 600,000 distinct CDR3 sequences, 46% seen once. The CDR3 covers 14 residues. V lost 5 bases, J lost 13 bases, and 10 bases stayed unmatched. Germline V gene sequence: CDR1 SGDLS, CDR2 YYNGEE.

The chain couples TRBV9 to TRBJ2-5; the match to TRBD2 covers 14 bases. Material for sequencing was peripheral blood or thyroid tissue (not recorded which). This sequence originates from an adult woman with Graves' disease, either hyperthyroidism or ophthalmopathy (not recorded which). The CDR3: CASSAGLAGDSSYF. In DNA form, the CDR3 reads TGTGCCAGCAGTGCGGGACTAGCGGGAGATTCATCGTACTTC.